This paragraph covers one T cell receptor (beta chain) sequence. What antigen it recognizes has not been identified. The record has no base qualities; no much larger clone is one base away. Stable Graves' hyperthyroidism was defined as the absence of progression to ophthalmopathy over 18 months of follow-up. The hyperthyroidism patients were between 18 and 65 years old and newly diagnosed, with a disease duration of less than 2 months. Exclusion was applied to patients with uncontrolled infections, other autoimmune diseases, pregnancy or lactation. Diagnoses were based on clinical symptoms, serum thyroxine and TRAb, thyroid ultrasound and orbital computed tomography. Ficoll-Paque density gradient centrifugation was used to isolate PBMCs from 9.5 to 10 ml of fresh peripheral blood. Total RNA was extracted with Trizol reagent, and quality was checked on an Agilent 2100 Bioanalyzer. These data belong to a study of T cells in Graves' hyperthyroidism and ophthalmopathy (dated by TCRdb to about 2019). As for the study more broadly: Peripheral blood samples were taken at the time of initial diagnosis, prior to any treatment. A discovery cohort of 95 to 100 patients, fewer than 50 with Graves' ophthalmopathy and 57 with stable Graves' hyperthyroidism, was used to find distinguishing TCR V-J signatures. Prospective prediction of ophthalmopathy was tested in an independent validation cohort consisting of 18 to 20 hyperthyroidism patients and approximately 16 patients who later progressed to ophthalmopathy. The approximately 100 discovery patients were divided at random into training and test sets in a 7:3 ratio. The study also compared thyroid tissue and blood T-cell repertoires from a handful of Graves' hyperthyroidism patients. Once sampling was done, hyperthyroidism patients were given methimazole at a starting dose of 30 mg daily, whereas ophthalmopathy patients were given high-dose intravenous methylprednisolone. According to the paper, TCR Vbeta CDR3 sequencing was carried out on 135 peripheral blood samples, which came from fewer than 50 ophthalmopathy, under 80 hyperthyroidism and roughly 17 progressor patients. Study-wide conclusions, independent of this receptor: Sample size was not statistically predetermined, and blinding of investigators to group allocation was not performed. In validation, the model predicted progression to ophthalmopathy with approximately 71% sensitivity and 72% to 85% specificity, a median of approximately 6.5 months before onset. Ophthalmopathy was separated from stable hyperthyroidism by a 13 V-J signature model, with approximately 89% sensitivity and approximately 81% specificity obtained in cross-validation and 80%/75% obtained in testing. Blood samples also contained most of the expanded thyroid clonotypes (frequency above 0.001), which suggests that blood repertoires may reflect thyroid immune responses.

TCR beta CDR3 regions were amplified from RNA transcripts. A first-round RT-PCR of the TCR CDR3 used the HTBI primer set with the Qiagen OneStep RT-PCR kit. Libraries were constructed in a second round of multiplex PCR, after which size selection and purification were performed. Libraries were sequenced paired-end with 100 bp reads on an Illumina HiSeq2000. On the study's bioinformatics: SOAPnuke was used to process the raw data, throwing out any read that contained adapters or uncalled bases, had a mean Phred below 15, or lacked an exact constant-primer or identifier match. COPE v1.2.5 was used to merge high-quality paired reads, and clonotypes were defined as unique nucleotide sequences. Clonotypes were aligned to IMGT TRBV, TRBD and TRBJ reference segments using MiTCR v1.1. The analysis included only V-J combinations with a frequency above 0.0001, which together covered approximately 99% of the repertoires. The TCS score was defined as F50 (clonal expansion) divided by E x V (chaos), with BLOSUM62-based TCRdist calculated between CDR3 peptides within each V-J. Welch's t-statistics and random forest reduced some 510 V-J features to fewer than 15, which were used in a naive Bayes classifier (R e1071). The public sequencing data were trimmed at Q25 with fastp and processed into clonotypes with MiXCR by TCRdb, which kept only in-frame beta chains. One record per CDR3 amino acid sequence lists the most common genes and DNA. What appears here as the V and J calls and clone size reflects TCRdb's work, not the paper's. The sample records around 350,000 distinct CDR3 sequences, about 25% of which are singletons. In total, the top ten clones hold less than 75% of the sample.

Germline trimming: 7 bases from V, 5 bases from J; junction bases outside gene matches: 11. CDR1 and CDR2 were assigned from the germline V gene as MNHNS and SASEGT. From cysteine to phenylalanine, the CDR3 is 16 amino acids long. The sequence is cut down to CDR3 DNA, 48 bases in frame from base 1. The sequence came from a man in his fifties or sixties with Graves' hyperthyroidism. Sequenced sample: blood. The chain is made from TRBV6-1 and TRBJ2-2, with 9 bases matching TRBD2. The DNA sequence follows: TGTGCCAGCAAAGATAAGGGCCTAGCGGGGACCGGGGAGCTGTTTTTT. Its coded protein is CASKDKGLAGTGELFF.